The 25 T cell receptor beta chains given below trace back to one sample, sequenced in a study of cytomegalovirus exposure and HLA in healthy donors. The PCR was carried out with 60 Vbeta primers and 13 Jbeta primers. TCRdb's copy holds only in-frame clones and misses some; the assay was immunoSEQ multiplex PCR. The sample has 150,000 to 200,000 clones; just under 80% are singletons. Sequenced material: PBMCs. The receptors shown here come from a man aged 25 to 40 in good health and CMV-seronegative.

V and J are TRBV7-3 and TRBJ2-5; D gene unclear. The CDR3 length is 16 residues. The germline CDR1 and CDR2 sequences are SGHTA and FQGTGA. Trimming took off 2 bases at V and 5 bases at J, with 18 bases between the two ends. Here the CDR3 DNA reads TGTGCCAGCAGCTTAGCAGTCAGTATAATTCCGGAGACCCAGTACTTC. This codes for CASSLAVSIIPETQYF.

This chain links TRBV7-6 with TRBJ2-1; a weak D match, TRBD2 (7 bases). CDR1 and CDR2 (germline): SGHVS, FNYEAQ. This CDR3 region has 15 residues. The ends were cut back, 1 base at V and 8 bases at J, with 15 bases in the middle. The chain's CDR3 is CASSLGGGLVDEQFF. The DNA of the CDR3 is TGTGCCAGCAGCTTAGGGGGGGGCTTGGTAGATGAGCAGTTCTTC.

V usage is TRBV10-3 and J usage is TRBJ2-1; TRBD2 is a possible D gene (7 bases). V lost 5 bases, J lost 7 bases, and 18 bases lay in between. Germline V lookup: CDR1 ENHRY, CDR2 SYGVKD. The CDR3 totals 15 residues. CDR3 amino acids: CAISYQGGARNEQFF. The CDR3 DNA reads TGTGCCATCAGTTATCAAGGGGGGGCGCGGAATGAGCAGTTCTTC.

This chain links TRBV4-2 with TRBJ1-1; a weak D match, TRBD1 (6 bases). The CDR3 spans 14 residues. With 0 bases removed from V and 11 bases from J, the gap between germline ends came to 16 bases. In germline, CDR1 is LGHNA, CDR2 YNFKEQ. CDR3 region: CASSQDSRGSSAFF. CDR3 in DNA: TGTGCCAGCAGCCAAGATTCCAGGGGTTCTAGCGCTTTCTTT.

This chain connects TRBV5-1 to TRBJ1-4; D is ambiguous. CDR1 is SGHRS, CDR2 YFSETQ, per germline. CDR3 length: 14 amino acids. V was trimmed by 0 bases and J by 6 bases, leaving 9 bases between them. CDR3 in DNA: TGCGCCAGCAGCTTGGACGGGGTATATGAAAAACTGTTTTTT. Amino acid sequence: CASSLDGVYEKLFF.

The J gene is TRBJ2-7, the V gene TRBV11-2; D unresolved. V lost 5 bases and J lost 2, with 10 bases in between. The CDR3 length is 13 residues. Germline values: CDR1 SGHAT, CDR2 FQNNGV. The CDR3: CASSPVSPYEQYF. CDR3 nucleotide sequence: TGTGCCAGCAGCCCCGTTTCTCCCTACGAGCAGTACTTC.

The V gene is TRBV18, the J gene TRBJ2-7; 9 bases are a match to TRBD1. Germline assignment: CDR1 KGHSH and CDR2 LQKENI. The CDR3 runs to 14 residues. The V segment lost 3 bases and the J segment 6 bases; nucleotides outside the gene matches: 6. The CDR3 spells CASSPTGTGREQYF. In DNA form, the CDR3 reads TGTGCCAGCTCACCGACCGGGACAGGGCGCGAGCAGTACTTC.

The chain employs TRBV6-5 and TRBJ1-6; 7 bases fit TRBD1. V dropped 5 bases and J dropped 6; count of bases not matched to a gene: 7. This CDR3 is 15 amino acids long. CDR1 MNHEY and CDR2 SVGAGI come from the germline V gene. Written as DNA, the CDR3 is TGTGCCAGCAGTACCTCGGACAGGTTTAATTCACCCCTCCACTTT. Translating gives CASSTSDRFNSPLHF.

The CDR3 DNA reads as TGTGCCAGCAGACCCACTAGCGGCGAGCAGTACTTC. It codes for CASRPTSGEQYF. The chain links TRBV2 to TRBJ2-7, with 8 bases identical to TRBD2. Germline assignment: CDR1 SNHLY and CDR2 FYNNEI. V shed 6 bases and J 6 bases; nucleotides not matched to a gene: 4. This CDR3 contains 12 residues.

This clone was detected once. J is TRBJ1-5 and V is TRBV28; 8 bases match TRBD1. This CDR3 contains 13 residues. V was clipped by 3 bases and J by 8 bases; unmatched bases: 3. Germline V gene lookup returns CDR1 MDHEN and CDR2 SYDVKM. CDR3 region: CASSLDRVEPQHF. In nucleotides, the CDR3 is TGTGCCAGCAGTTTGGACAGGGTGGAGCCCCAGCATTTT.

The chain uses TRBV7-6 and TRBJ1-4; 7 bases line up with TRBD1. J lost 4 bases, V lost 3 bases, and 5 bases had no gene match. Germline lookup yields CDR1 SGHVS and CDR2 FNYEAQ. This CDR3 comprises 15 residues. DNA of the CDR3: TGTGCCAGCAGCTTCGGACAGGCGCTTAATGAAAAACTGTTTTTT. This sequence encodes CASSFGQALNEKLFF.

V usage is TRBV30 and J usage is TRBJ2-5; D is perhaps TRBD2 (7 bases). This CDR3 contains 16 residues. Trimming took 0 bases from V and 11 from J, leaving 25 bases between them. Germline V gene sequence: CDR1 GTSNPN, CDR2 SVGIG (reference sequence). The CDR3: CAWSVARRQGGGKQYF. The CDR3 bases are TGTGCCTGGAGTGTAGCGCGTCGGCAGGGAGGGGGGAAGCAGTACTTC.

The rearrangement uses TRBV7-8 and TRBJ1-1; 8 nucleotides agree with TRBD1. Per the germline V gene, CDR1 is SGHVS and CDR2 is FQNEAQ. The CDR3 length is 19 residues. The trim removed 3 bases at V and 3 bases at J, leaving 18 bases unmatched. CDR3: CASSLVRTGSMSWDTEAFF. CDR3 nucleotides: TGTGCCAGCAGCTTGGTACGGACAGGGAGTATGTCCTGGGACACTGAAGCTTTCTTT.

The V call is TRBV7-3, the J call TRBJ2-5; 8 bases are a match to TRBD1. V gave up 5 bases and J gave up 5 bases; unmatched junction bases: 10. Germline CDR1 SGHTA, CDR2 FQGTGA. The CDR3 spans 15 residues. The DNA for the CDR3 is TGTGCCAGCAGCAATACAGGGGGTCGGCATGAGACCCAGTACTTC. It is translated as CASSNTGGRHETQYF.

This chain connects TRBV19 to TRBJ2-7; 7 nucleotides agree with TRBD1. Per the germline V gene, CDR1 is LNHDA and CDR2 is SQIVND (reference sequence). The CDR3 consists of 15 residues. Trimming cost V 6 bases and J 4 bases; bases outside gene matches: 12. The CDR3 spells CASSFRDSQNYEQYF. The CDR3 bases are TGTGCCAGTAGCTTCCGGGACAGCCAGAATTACGAGCAGTACTTC.

The table lists this clone with a count of one. CDR3 amino acids: CASSPDRGHEKLFF. CDR3 sequence (DNA): TGTGCCAGCAGCCCGGACAGGGGGCATGAAAAACTGTTTTTT. The chain recombines TRBV11-2 with TRBJ1-4; 11 positions match TRBD1. Germline trimming cut 5 bases from V and 6 bases from J; bases unmatched to any gene: 2. The CDR3 has 14 amino acids. Looked up from germline, CDR1 is SGHAT and CDR2 is FQNNGV.

The rearrangement joins TRBV14 to TRBJ1-1, with D tentatively TRBD1 (6 bases). Germline V gene sequence: CDR1 SGHDN, CDR2 FVKESK. Trimming shortened V by 4 bases and J by 5 bases, and 23 bases separated the two germline ends. The CDR3 totals 17 residues. This CDR3 reads CASSRGAGEPGLTEAFF. The DNA of the CDR3 is TGTGCCAGCAGCCGGGGGGCGGGAGAGCCGGGGTTGACTGAAGCTTTCTTT.

The chain employs TRBV7-2 and TRBJ2-3, with D maybe TRBD2 (6 bases). The CDR3 runs to 16 residues. The V gene lost 2 bases and the J gene lost 0 bases, with 12 bases spanning the gap. The germline CDR1 and CDR2 sequences are SGHTA and FQGNSA. CDR3 sequence (DNA): TGTGCCAGCAGCTTACTTGGGGGGTTTAGCACAGATACGCAGTATTTT. Residues: CASSLLGGFSTDTQYF.

The genes are TRBV9 and TRBJ1-3, with D possibly matching TRBD1 (6 bases). The CDR3 loop spans 17 amino acids. Trimming left V 0 bases short and J 4 bases short, with 17 bases between. CDR1 and CDR2 (germline): SGDLS, YYNGEE. This chain's CDR3 is CASSVDFGGRSGNTIYF. The CDR3 nucleotides read TGTGCCAGCAGCGTAGATTTCGGGGGGCGGTCAGGAAACACCATATATTTT.

The chain recombines TRBV27 with TRBJ2-1; tentatively, D is TRBD2 (5 bases). CDR3 length: 17 amino acids. V shed 8 bases and J shed 8 bases, with 28 bases lying between them. Looked up from germline, CDR1 is MNHEY and CDR2 is SMNVEV (reference sequence). The CDR3 spells CASALVSEGSNGDEQFF. In DNA, the CDR3 is TGTGCCAGCGCCCTTGTATCGGAAGGGAGTAATGGCGATGAGCAGTTCTTC.

This clone was picked up a small number of times. The V call is TRBV6-5, the J call TRBJ2-7; 8 nucleotides agree with TRBD1. Germline V CDR1 and CDR2: MNHEY, SVGAGI. The CDR3 is 15 amino acids. V was clipped by 0 bases and J by 3 bases; unmatched bases: 4. The CDR3 DNA reads TGTGCCAGCAGTTACTCGATGGACAGGGTCTACGAGCAGTACTTC. This translates into CASSYSMDRVYEQYF.

This clone was recorded a few times. The chain carries TRBV1 and TRBJ2-1; no check of the table's D call, TRBD2, against the DNA was made. TRBV1 is annotated as a pseudogene. The CDR3 loop spans 14 amino acids. The CDR3 DNA is TGCACCAGCAGCCAGCTAGCGGGAGGCGATGAGCAGTTCTTC. This encodes CTSSQLAGGDEQFF.

The rearrangement links TRBV29-1 to TRBJ1-4; 10 bases are a match to TRBD1. Germline CDR1 SQVTM, CDR2 ANQGSEA. Trimming took 7 bases from V and 6 from J; bases not matched to a gene: 5. The CDR3 loop spans 13 amino acids. CDR3 region: CSGWDRGDEKLFF. The CDR3 nucleotides read TGCAGCGGATGGGACAGGGGAGATGAAAAACTGTTTTTT.

This chain links TRBV30 with TRBJ2-5, with TRBD1 matching 7 bases. With the DNA end fitting TRBJ2-7 better, the J assignment may be wrong. Germline loops: CDR1 GTSNPN, CDR2 SVGIG (reference sequence). CDR3 length: 13 residues. This chain's CDR3 is CAWSARDRGEQYF. In DNA, the CDR3 is TGTGCCTGGAGCGCCCGGGACAGAGGCGAGCAGTACTTC.

The rearrangement uses TRBV7-2 and TRBJ2-3; 9 bases are a match to TRBD1. V gave up 4 bases and J gave up 0 bases; unmatched junction bases: 2. This CDR3 has 15 residues. CDR1 is SGHTA and CDR2 is FQGNSA in the germline V gene. The CDR3 DNA reads as TGTGCCAGCAGCTCGGGACAGGGTAGCACAGATACGCAGTATTTT. Its translation: CASSSGQGSTDTQYF.